This TCR beta chain was documented in a study of PD-1 blockade in classical Hodgkin lymphoma. Study at large: Intravenous delivery of nivolumab at 3 mg/kg to patients occurred every 2 weeks.

Findings and limits, study-wide: It was reported that newly diagnosed patients had less baseline TCR diversity than healthy donors. Diversity similar to that of newly diagnosed patients was seen at baseline in complete responders.

Profiled with immunoSEQ multiplex PCR; TCRdb holds only in-frame clones, not every one. Of roughly 30,000 clones in the sample, approximately 80% were seen once. As for time point: cycle 4 day 1 (C4D1), after about 6 weeks of nivolumab. In every patient, relapse followed autologous stem cell transplantation, while exposure to brentuximab vedotin differed. Magnetic negative selection served to purify CD4+ T cells out of PBMCs that had been thawed. Germline V gene data show CDR1 as SNHLY and CDR2 as FYNNEI. There are 15 residues in the CDR3. The V gene end was trimmed by 1 base and the J gene end by 4 bases; junction bases not matched to a gene: 3. Of note for this clone: Its antigen is currently unknown.

The receptor's source is a human donor with classical Hodgkin lymphoma. Sequenced here: CD4+ T cells from blood, sampled before the fourth cycle of nivolumab. The chain uses TRBV2 and TRBJ1-4, with 7 bases identical to TRBD1. The CDR3 sequence: CASSEDQGGNEKLFF. The CDR3, as DNA: TGTGCCAGCAGTGAAGATCAGGGGGGTAATGAAAAACTGTTTTTT.